This T cell receptor beta chain is drawn from a study of neurological immune-mediated disorders. Each TCR transcript was tagged with a 10-nucleotide random UMI during 5'RACE. Each CDR3 protein gets one entry after TCRdb re-called the 5' RACE reads with MiXCR. The sample gives about 80,000 distinct CDR3 sequences, 5.8% of which show up once; roughly 7.9% is in the top ten. Noted time point: longitudinal time-point 2. This clonotype was counted many times. Germline values: CDR1 DFQATT, CDR2 SNEGSKA (reference sequence). CDR3 length equals 16 residues. V lost 4 bases, J lost 0 bases, and 16 bases lay in between.

This TCR was recovered from an older woman with multiple sclerosis. J is TRBJ2-1 and V is TRBV20-1, with D possibly TRBD1 on 5 matching bases. The material sequenced was PBMCs. CDR3 DNA sequence: TGCAGTGCTACCCGCTCGAAGGGGATCTCCTACAATGAGCAGTTCTTC. Translating gives CSATRSKGISYNEQFF.